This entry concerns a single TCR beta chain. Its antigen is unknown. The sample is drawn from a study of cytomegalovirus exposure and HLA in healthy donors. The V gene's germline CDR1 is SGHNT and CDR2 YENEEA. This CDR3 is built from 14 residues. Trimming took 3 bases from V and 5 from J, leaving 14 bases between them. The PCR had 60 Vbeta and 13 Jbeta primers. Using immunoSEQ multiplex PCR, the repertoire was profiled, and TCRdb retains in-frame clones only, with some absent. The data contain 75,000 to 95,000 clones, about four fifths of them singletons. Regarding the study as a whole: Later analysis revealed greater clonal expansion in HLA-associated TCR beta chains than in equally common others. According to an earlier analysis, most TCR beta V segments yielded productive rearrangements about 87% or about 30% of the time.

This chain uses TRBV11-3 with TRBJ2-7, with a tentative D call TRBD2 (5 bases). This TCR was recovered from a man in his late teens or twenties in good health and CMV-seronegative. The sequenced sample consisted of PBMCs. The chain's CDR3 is CASSLGPGWNEQYF. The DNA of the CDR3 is TGTGCCAGCAGCTTGGGTCCGGGGTGGAACGAGCAGTACTTC.